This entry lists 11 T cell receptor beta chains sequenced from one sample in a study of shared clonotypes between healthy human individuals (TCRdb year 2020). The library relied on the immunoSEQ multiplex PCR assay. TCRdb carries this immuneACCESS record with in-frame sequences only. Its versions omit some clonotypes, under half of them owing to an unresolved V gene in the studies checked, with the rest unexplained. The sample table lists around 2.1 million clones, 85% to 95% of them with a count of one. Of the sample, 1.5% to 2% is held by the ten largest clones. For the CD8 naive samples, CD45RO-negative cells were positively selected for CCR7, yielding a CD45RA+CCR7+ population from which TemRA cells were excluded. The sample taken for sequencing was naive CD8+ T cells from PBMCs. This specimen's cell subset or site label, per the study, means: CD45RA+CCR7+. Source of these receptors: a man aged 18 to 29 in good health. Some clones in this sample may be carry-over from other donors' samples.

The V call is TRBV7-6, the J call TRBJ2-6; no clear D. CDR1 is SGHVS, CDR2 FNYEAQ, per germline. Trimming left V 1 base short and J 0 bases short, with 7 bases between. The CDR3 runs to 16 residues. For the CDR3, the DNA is TGTGCCAGCAGCTTAGGGCGGTACTCTGGGGCCAACGTCCTGACTTTC. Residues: CASSLGRYSGANVLTF.

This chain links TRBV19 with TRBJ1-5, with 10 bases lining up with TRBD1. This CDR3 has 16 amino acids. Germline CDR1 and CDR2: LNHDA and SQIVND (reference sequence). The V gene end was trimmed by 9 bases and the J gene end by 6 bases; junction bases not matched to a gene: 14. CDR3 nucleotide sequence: TGTGCCAGCATCGGTAAACCGGGACAGGGGTTTCAGCCCCAGCATTTT. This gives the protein CASIGKPGQGFQPQHF.

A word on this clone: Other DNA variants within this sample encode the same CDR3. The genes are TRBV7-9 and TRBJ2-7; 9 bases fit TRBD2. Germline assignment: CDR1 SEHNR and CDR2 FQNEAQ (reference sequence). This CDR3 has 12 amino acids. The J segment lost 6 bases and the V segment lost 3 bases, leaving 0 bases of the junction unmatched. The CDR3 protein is CASSFSGSEQYF. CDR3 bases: TGTGCCAGCAGCTTTAGCGGGAGCGAGCAGTACTTC. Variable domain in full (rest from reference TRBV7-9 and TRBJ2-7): DTGVSQNPRHKITKRGQNVTFRCDPISEHNRLYWYRQTLGQGPEFLTYFQNEAQLEKSRLLSDRFSAERPKGSFSTLEIQRTEQGDSAMYLCASSFSGSEQYFGPGTRLTVT.

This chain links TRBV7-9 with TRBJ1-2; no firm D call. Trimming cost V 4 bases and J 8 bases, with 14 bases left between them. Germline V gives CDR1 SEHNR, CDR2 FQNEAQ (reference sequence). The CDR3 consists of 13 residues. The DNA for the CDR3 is TGTGCCAGCAGCTCACATTTGGGGTCCGGCTACACCTTC. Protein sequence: CASSSHLGSGYTF.

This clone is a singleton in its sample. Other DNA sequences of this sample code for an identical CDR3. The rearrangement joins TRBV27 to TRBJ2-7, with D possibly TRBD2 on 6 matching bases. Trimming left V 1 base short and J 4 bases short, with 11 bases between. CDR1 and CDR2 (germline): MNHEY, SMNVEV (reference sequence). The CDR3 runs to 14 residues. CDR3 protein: CASSLFGSTYEQYF. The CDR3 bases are TGTGCCAGCAGTTTATTCGGGAGTACGTACGAGCAGTACTTC.

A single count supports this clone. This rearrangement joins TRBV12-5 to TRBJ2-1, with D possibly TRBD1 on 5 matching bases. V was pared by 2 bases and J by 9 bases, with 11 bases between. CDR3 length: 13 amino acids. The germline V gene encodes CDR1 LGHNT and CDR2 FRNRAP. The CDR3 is CASGLTERGEQFF. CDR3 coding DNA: TGTGCTAGTGGTTTGACAGAAAGGGGTGAGCAGTTCTTC.

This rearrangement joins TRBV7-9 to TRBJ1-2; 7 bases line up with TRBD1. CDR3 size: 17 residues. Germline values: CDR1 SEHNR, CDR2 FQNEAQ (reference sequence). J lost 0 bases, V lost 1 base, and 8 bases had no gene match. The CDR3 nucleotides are TGTGCCAGCAGCTTAGACAGGGGAGACTTAGCTAACTATGGCTACACCTTC. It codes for CASSLDRGDLANYGYTF.

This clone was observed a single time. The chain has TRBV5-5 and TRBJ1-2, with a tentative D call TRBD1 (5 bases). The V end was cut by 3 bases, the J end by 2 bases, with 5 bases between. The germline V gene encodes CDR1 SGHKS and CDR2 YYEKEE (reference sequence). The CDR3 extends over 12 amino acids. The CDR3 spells CASSWDNYGYTF. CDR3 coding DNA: TGTGCCAGCAGCTGGGACAACTATGGCTACACCTTC.

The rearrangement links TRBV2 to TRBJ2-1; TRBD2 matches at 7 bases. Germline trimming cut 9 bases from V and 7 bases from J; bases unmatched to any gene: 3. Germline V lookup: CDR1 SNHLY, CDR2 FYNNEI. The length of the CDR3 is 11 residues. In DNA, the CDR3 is TGTGCCAGGGAACTAGCGAATGAGCAGTTCTTC. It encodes CARELANEQFF.

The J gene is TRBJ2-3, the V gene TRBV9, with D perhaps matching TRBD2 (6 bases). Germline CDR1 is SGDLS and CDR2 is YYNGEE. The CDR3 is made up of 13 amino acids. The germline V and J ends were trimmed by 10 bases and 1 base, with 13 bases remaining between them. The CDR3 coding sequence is TGTGCCTCGGGCGGGGTTCGCACAGATACGCAGTATTTT. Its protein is CASGGVRTDTQYF.

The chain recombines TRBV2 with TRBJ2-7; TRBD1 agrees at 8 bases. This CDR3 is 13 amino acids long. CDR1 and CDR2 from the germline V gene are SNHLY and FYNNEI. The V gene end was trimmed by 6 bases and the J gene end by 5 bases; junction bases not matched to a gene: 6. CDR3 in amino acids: CASSGQGRDEQYF. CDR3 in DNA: TGTGCCAGCAGCGGACAGGGCAGAGACGAGCAGTACTTC.